This T cell receptor beta chain was identified during a study of T cells expressing NK-cell markers. Looking at the study overall: It was sorted CD3+CD56+NKG2C+, CD3+CD56+NKG2C- and CD3+CD56-NKG2C+ T cells that supplied the TCR beta repertoires.

This CDR3 contains 18 residues. Germline values: CDR1 KGHDR, CDR2 SFDVKD. Remarks on this clonotype: Its target is unknown.

The authors generated TCR beta cDNA through 5'RACE template switching with UMIs. TCRdb re-called the 5' RACE reads and shows each CDR3 protein once, DNA omitted. Found here are under 500,000 distinct CDR3 sequences; the top ten clones hold about 7.1%. General study findings and limits: Dominant NKG2C+ clonotypes made up roughly 1.0-7.5% of CD8+ T cells in a handful of donors. Nothing established the HCMV specificity of expanded NKG2C+ T cell clones.

Sequencing was done on a sample of blood T cells: a sorted CD56 or NKG2C T cell subset, CD4+ or CD8+ T cells, or bulk PBMC T cells (not recorded which). This sequence originates from a woman aged 18 to 75 in good health. The chain carries TRBV24-1 and TRBJ2-3; TCRdb designates TRBD2, a call that cannot be tested without DNA. CDR3 sequence: CATSDPGTSGPGGDTQYF.